Included here is one T cell receptor beta chain sequence, with context. Its antigen is undetermined. This specimen belongs to a study of T cell responses to AZD1222 COVID-19 vaccine. For the study at large: Second-dose groups at about 4 or about 12 weeks were pooled.

V lost 1 base, J lost 7 bases, and 7 bases lay in between. The CDR3 is 12 amino acids. CDR1 is LGHDT, CDR2 YNNKEL, per germline (reference sequence). Only in-frame clones appear in the TCRdb table, and some are missing; sequencing was by immunoSEQ multiplex PCR. Seen here are 74,000 or so clones, less than 90% observed once, and the top ten hold 21%. Findings and caveats of the study: Increased Spike-specific TCR breadth and depth were observed after two AZD1222 doses. Repertoire sampling was restricted to post-peak T cell response timepoints.

Here the sequenced sample was peripheral blood, taken on day 0 of AZD1222 vaccination. V and J are TRBV3-1 (or the pseudogene TRBV3-2) and TRBJ1-1; D is ambiguous. The TCR sequence derives from an adult in good health. The CDR3 sequence is CASSQGVYEAFF. CDR3 DNA sequence: TGTGCCAGCAGCCAAGGGGTTTATGAAGCTTTCTTT.